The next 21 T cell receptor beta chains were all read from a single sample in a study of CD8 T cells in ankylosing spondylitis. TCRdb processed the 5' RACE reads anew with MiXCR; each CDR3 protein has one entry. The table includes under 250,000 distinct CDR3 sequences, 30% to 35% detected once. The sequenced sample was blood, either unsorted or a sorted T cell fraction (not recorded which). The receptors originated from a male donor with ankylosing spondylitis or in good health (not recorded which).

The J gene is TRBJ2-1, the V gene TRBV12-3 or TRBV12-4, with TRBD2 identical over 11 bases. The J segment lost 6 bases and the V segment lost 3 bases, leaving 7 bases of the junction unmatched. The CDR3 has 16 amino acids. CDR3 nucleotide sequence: TGTGCCAGCAGTTTCCAGACTAGCGGGGTTGGCAATGAGCAGTTCTTC. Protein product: CASSFQTSGVGNEQFF.

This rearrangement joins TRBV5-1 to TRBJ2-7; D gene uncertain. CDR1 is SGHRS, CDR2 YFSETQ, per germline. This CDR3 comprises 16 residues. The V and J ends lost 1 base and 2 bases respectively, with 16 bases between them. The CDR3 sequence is CASSLLSRRTAYEQYF. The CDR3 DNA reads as TGCGCCAGCAGCTTGCTATCCCGCAGGACCGCCTACGAGCAGTACTTC.

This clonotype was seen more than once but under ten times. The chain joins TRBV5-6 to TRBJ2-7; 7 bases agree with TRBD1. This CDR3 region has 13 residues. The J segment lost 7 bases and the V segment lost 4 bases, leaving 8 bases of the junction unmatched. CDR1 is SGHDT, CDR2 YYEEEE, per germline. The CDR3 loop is CASSPTGMGEQYF. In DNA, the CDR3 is TGTGCCAGCAGCCCGACAGGGATGGGGGAGCAGTACTTC.

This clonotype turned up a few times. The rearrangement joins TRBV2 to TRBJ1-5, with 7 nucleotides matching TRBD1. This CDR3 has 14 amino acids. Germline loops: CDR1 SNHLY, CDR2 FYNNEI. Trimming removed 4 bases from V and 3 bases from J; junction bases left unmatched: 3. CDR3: CASSGDRDNQPQHF. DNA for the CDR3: TGTGCCAGCAGTGGAGACAGGGACAATCAGCCCCAGCATTTT.

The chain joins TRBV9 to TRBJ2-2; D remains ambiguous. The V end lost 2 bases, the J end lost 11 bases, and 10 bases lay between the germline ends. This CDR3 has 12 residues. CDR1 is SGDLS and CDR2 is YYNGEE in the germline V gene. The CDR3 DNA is TGTGCCAGCAGCGTGAACAGTCTCGAGCTGTTTTTT. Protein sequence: CASSVNSLELFF.

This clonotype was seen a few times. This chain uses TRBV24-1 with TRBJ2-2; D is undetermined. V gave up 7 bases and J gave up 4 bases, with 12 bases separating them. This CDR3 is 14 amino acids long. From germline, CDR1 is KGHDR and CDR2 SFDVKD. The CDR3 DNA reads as TGTGCCACCAGCCACCCTACGAGCACCGGGGAGCTGTTTTTT. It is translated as CATSHPTSTGELFF.

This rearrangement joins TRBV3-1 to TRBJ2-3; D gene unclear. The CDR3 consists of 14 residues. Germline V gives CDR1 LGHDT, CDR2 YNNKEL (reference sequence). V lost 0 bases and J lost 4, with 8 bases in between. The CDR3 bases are TGTGCCAGCAGCCAAGATAGTAGGTCAGATACGCAGTATTTT. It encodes CASSQDSRSDTQYF.

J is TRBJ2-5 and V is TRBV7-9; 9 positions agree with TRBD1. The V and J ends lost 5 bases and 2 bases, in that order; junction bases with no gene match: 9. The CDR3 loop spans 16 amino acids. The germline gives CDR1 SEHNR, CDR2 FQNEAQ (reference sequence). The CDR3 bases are TGTGCCAGCAGCCCCGGTTGGGACAGGGTACAAGAGACCCAGTACTTC. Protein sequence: CASSPGWDRVQETQYF.

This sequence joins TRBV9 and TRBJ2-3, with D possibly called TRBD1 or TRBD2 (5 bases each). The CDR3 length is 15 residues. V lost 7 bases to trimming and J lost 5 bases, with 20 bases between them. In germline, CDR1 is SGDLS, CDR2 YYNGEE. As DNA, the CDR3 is TGTGCCAGCGCTAAGGGGACCCAGACTTTAGATACGCAGTATTTT. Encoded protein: CASAKGTQTLDTQYF.

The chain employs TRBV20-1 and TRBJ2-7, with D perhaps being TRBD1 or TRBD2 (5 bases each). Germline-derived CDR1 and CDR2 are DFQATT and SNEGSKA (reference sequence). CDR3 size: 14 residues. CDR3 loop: CRPTPGTVSYEQYF. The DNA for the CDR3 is TGCAGACCAACCCCCGGGACGGTCTCCTACGAGCAGTACTTC.

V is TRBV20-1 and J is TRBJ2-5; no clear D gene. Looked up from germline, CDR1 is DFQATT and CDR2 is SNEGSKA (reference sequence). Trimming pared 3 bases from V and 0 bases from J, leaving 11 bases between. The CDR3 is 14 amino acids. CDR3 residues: CSASAGKDQETQYF. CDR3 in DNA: TGCAGTGCTAGCGCAGGCAAAGACCAAGAGACCCAGTACTTC.

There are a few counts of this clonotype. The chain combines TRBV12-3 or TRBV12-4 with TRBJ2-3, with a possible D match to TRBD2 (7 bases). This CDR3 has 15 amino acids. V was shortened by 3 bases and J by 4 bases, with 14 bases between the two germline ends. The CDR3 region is CASSLRGGAADTQYF. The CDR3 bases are TGTGCCAGCAGTTTGAGAGGGGGGGCGGCAGATACGCAGTATTTT.

The CDR3 is CACSRQGGLTYNSPLHF. CDR3 nucleotides: TGTGCCTGTTCAAGACAGGGGGGTCTCACCTATAATTCACCCCTCCACTTT. This chain joins TRBV30 and TRBJ1-6; TRBD1 matches at 9 bases. The CDR3 is 17 amino acids. With V trimmed by 6 bases and J by 2 bases, 11 bases remained unmatched. Germline V gene data show CDR1 as GTSNPN and CDR2 as SVGIG (reference sequence).

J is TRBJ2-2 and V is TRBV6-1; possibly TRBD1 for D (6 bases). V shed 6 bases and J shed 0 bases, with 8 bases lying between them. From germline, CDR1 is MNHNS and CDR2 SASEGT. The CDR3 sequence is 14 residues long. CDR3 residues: CASRRQANTGELFF. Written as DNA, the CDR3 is TGTGCCAGCAGGCGACAGGCGAACACCGGGGAGCTGTTTTTT.

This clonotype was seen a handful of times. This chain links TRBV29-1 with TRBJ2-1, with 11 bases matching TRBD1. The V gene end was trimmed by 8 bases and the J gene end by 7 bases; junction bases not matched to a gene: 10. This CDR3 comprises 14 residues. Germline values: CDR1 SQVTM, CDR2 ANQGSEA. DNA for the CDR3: TGCAGCCACGTAGGACAGGGGGCTCGAAATGAGCAGTTCTTC. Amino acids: CSHVGQGARNEQFF.

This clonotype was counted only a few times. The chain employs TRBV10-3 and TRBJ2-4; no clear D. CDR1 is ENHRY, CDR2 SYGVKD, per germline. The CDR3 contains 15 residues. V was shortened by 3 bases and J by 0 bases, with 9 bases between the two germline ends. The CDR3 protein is CAISDTSVAKNIQYF. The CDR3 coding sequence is TGTGCCATCAGTGACACCAGCGTAGCCAAAAACATTCAGTACTTC.

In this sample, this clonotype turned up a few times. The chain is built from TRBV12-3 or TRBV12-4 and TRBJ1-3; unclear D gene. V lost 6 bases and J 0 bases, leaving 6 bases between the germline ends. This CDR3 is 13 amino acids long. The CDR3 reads CASRAYSGNTIYF. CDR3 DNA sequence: TGTGCCAGCAGGGCCTACTCTGGAAACACCATATATTTT.

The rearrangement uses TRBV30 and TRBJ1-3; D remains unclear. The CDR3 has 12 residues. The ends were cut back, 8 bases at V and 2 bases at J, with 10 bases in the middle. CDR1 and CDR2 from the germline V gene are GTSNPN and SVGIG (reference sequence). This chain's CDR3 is CANRNAGNTIYF. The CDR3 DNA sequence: TGTGCCAACCGTAATGCTGGAAACACCATATATTTT.

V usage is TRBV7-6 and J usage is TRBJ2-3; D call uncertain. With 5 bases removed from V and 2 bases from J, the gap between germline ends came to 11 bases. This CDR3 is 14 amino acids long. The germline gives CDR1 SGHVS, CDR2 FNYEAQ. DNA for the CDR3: TGTGCCAGCAGCAAAAGCAAGGCCACAGATACGCAGTATTTT. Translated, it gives CASSKSKATDTQYF.

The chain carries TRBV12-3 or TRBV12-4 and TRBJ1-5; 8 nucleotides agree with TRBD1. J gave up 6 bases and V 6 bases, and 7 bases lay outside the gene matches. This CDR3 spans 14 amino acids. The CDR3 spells CASSLRTGFQPQHF. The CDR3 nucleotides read TGTGCCAGCAGCCTCCGGACAGGGTTTCAGCCCCAGCATTTT.

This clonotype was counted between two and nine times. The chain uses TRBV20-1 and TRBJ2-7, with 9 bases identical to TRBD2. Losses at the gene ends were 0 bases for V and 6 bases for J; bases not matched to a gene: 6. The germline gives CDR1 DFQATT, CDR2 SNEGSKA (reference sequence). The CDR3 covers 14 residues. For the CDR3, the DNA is TGCAGTGCTAGAGACGGGCGGGGGGGCCTCGAGCAGTACTTC. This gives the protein CSARDGRGGLEQYF.